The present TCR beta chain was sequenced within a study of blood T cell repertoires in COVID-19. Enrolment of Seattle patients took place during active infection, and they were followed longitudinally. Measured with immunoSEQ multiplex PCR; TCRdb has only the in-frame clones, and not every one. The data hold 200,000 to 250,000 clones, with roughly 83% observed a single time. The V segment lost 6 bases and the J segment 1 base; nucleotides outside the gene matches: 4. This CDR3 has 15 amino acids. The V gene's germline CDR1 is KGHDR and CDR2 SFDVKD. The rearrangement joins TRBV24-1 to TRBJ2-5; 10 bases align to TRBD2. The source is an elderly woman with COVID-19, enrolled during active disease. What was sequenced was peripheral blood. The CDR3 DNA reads TGTGCCACCAGTCTAGCGGGGGACGTCCAAGAGACCCAGTACTTC. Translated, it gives CATSLAGDVQETQYF.